The clone carrying this T cell receptor beta chain appeared a few times. The target antigen is unknown. These data originate in a study of T-cell memory formation after mild COVID-19. Study observations and caveats: Contracting CD4+ clones lay largely in CM and EM, with CD8+ ones residing in EMRA.

Constant-segment primers and 5'RACE yielded cDNA libraries for TCR alpha and TCR beta, each carrying sample barcodes and UMIs. TCRdb independently ran MiXCR on the 5' RACE reads; one entry per CDR3 protein. The sample contains about 270,000 distinct CDR3 sequences, 16% of which appear only once. This CDR3 spans 15 amino acids. Trimming took 2 bases from V and 10 from J, leaving 15 bases between them. The sequenced material came from PBMCs or a T cell subset sorted from them (not recorded which). This chain joins TRBV12-3 or TRBV12-4 and TRBJ1-6, with D possibly TRBD1 on 6 matching bases. The sequence came from a man aged 18 to 29 who had mild COVID-19 (a few samples of this study predate the infection). Cell type and time point are not known. The CDR3 region is CASSLRGAWGSPLHF. The CDR3 region has the DNA TGTGCCAGCAGTTTACGGGGGGCGTGGGGATCACCCCTCCACTTT.